The TCR beta chain described here comes from a study of blood T cells in healthy people across ages. Donors ranged from roughly 6 to 90 years old and were healthy Caucasians in Russia. Extraction yielded at least 6 micrograms of total RNA per sample. About this clonotype: Its antigen is unidentified.

Study-level findings and limits: Since the PBMCs were unsorted, naive and antigen-experienced cells could not be conclusively compared.

CDR3 size: 15 residues. After removal of 4 bases from V and 2 bases from J, the junction contained 7 bases not matched to a gene. CDR1 is SGHRS, CDR2 YFSETQ, per germline. Using a J-beta primer mix together with a sample-barcoded 5' primer, a second PCR was run for roughly 6 to 12 cycles. TCRdb called the 5' RACE reads again in MiXCR, with one record for every CDR3 protein. The table shows roughly 550,000 distinct CDR3 sequences, with under 30% occurring only once. These records were also assigned to another study, of T cells of mothers and their children.

The clonotype originates from a boy between 10 and 17 years old in good health. Material: blood. The chain joins TRBV5-1 to TRBJ2-3; 7 bases align to TRBD1. DNA for the CDR3: TGCGCCAGCAGCCCGACAGGGCCCCTCACAGATACGCAGTATTTT. Residues: CASSPTGPLTDTQYF. Variable domain in full (rest from reference TRBV5-1 and TRBJ2-3): KAGVTQTPRYLIKTRGQQVTLSCSPISGHRSVSWYQQTPGQGLQFLFEYFSETQRNKGNFPGRFSGRQFSNSRSEMNVSTLELGDSALYLCASSPTGPLTDTQYFGPGTRLTVL.